This TCR beta chain emerged from a study of cytomegalovirus exposure and HLA in healthy donors. Germline V CDR1 and CDR2: MNHNS, SASEGT. This CDR3 spans 15 amino acids. The junction had 4 bases not matched to a gene; V was cut back by 4 bases and J by 7 bases. 13 Jbeta primers and 60 Vbeta primers were used for the PCR. Sequencing used immunoSEQ multiplex PCR; TCRdb keeps in-frame clones, though not all of them. The sample shows 140,000 to 150,000 clones, over 75% of them seen only once. The table lists this clone with a count of one. Sequencing was done on a sample of PBMCs. The gene calls are TRBV6-1 and TRBJ1-6; 10 nucleotides line up with TRBD1. The clonotype originates from a middle-aged woman in good health and CMV-seronegative. The CDR3 loop is CASSASGQGNSPLHF. CDR3 bases: TGTGCCAGCAGTGCGTCGGGACAGGGGAATTCACCCCTCCACTTT.